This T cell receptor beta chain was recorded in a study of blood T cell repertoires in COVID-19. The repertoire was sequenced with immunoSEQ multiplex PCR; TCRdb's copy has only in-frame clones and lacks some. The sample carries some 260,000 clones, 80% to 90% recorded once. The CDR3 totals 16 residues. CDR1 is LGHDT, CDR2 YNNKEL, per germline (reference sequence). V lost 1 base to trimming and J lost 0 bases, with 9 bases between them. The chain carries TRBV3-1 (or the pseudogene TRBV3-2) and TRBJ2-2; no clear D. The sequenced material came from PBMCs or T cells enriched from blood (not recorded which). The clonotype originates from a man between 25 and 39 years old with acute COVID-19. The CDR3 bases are TGTGCCAGCAGCCAAGTCAAGCGCGCGAACACCGGGGAGCTGTTTTTT. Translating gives CASSQVKRANTGELFF.